The 19 T cell receptor beta chains listed next were all sequenced from one sample in a study of a mutant IDH1 vaccine in newly diagnosed glioma. Their antigens remain unidentified. The protocol was immunoSEQ multiplex PCR, while the TCRdb copy is restricted to in-frame clones and leaves out a portion. The sample contains tens of thousands of clones, 76% of which appear only once. The time point is: week 35, safety follow-up. Each dose of the vaccine consisted of 300 ug of mutant IDH1 20-mer peptide, with topical imiquimod. The sequencing here drew on PBMCs, taken from a glioma patient whose treatment included an IDH1 peptide vaccine. The source of these receptors is a middle-aged man with glioma.

The rearrangement links TRBV4-1 to TRBJ2-1; no firm D call. The V gene lost 0 bases and the J gene lost 3 bases, with 12 bases spanning the gap. The CDR3 extends over 16 amino acids. Germline V lookup: CDR1 MGHRA, CDR2 YSYEKL. The CDR3 bases are TGCGCCAGCAGCCAAGATCGGAAGGGCCACTACAATGAGCAGTTCTTC. It translates to CASSQDRKGHYNEQFF.

In its sample, this clone ranks as medium-sized. V usage is TRBV27 and J usage is TRBJ1-5; perhaps TRBD1 as D (5 bases). CDR3 length: 17 amino acids. V lost 4 bases to trimming and J lost 0 bases, with 16 bases between them. The germline gives CDR1 MNHEY, CDR2 SMNVEV (reference sequence). CDR3 residues: CASSSNRDVYSNQPQHF. The CDR3 DNA is TGTGCCAGCAGTTCAAACCGGGACGTATATAGCAATCAGCCCCAGCATTTT.

The V call is TRBV21-1, the J call TRBJ2-7; TRBD2, the D gene given by the table, was not confirmed from the DNA. TRBV21-1 is flagged as a pseudogene. The CDR3 is 16 amino acids. The CDR3 DNA reads TGTGCCAGCAGCAAAGGAGCGAGAAGCCTCAACTGCGAGCAGTACGTC. Its translation: CASSKGARSLNCEQYV.

The CDR3 sequence is CASSEGPGGHTEAFF. In nucleotides, the CDR3 is TGTGCCAGCAGTGAGGGGCCAGGGGGCCACACTGAAGCTTTCTTT. The V call is TRBV6-4, the J call TRBJ1-1; TRBD1 matches 8 bases. Germline CDR1 MRHNA, CDR2 SNTAGT. The trim removed 3 bases at V and 3 bases at J, leaving 6 bases unmatched. The CDR3 sequence is 15 residues long.

This chain links TRBV21-1 with TRBJ2-5; the table's D call of TRBD1 was not tested on the DNA. TRBV21-1 is termed a pseudogene. The CDR3 contains 15 residues. The CDR3 nucleotides read TGTGCCAGCACCAGACGGCAGGGGGCTAAAGAGACCCAGTACTTC. Its translation is CASTRRQGAKETQYF.

The DNA of the CDR3 is TGTGCCAGCAGCTCAGCGGGAGGGCCATTCTCGTCCGAGCAGTACTTC. As protein: CASSSAGGPFSSEQYF. The chain recombines TRBV13 with TRBJ2-7; TRBD2 matches 10 bases. There are 16 residues in the CDR3. The germline gives CDR1 PRHDT, CDR2 FYEKMQ (reference sequence). With V trimmed by 4 bases and J by 6 bases, 12 bases remained unmatched. Full variable domain (remainder filled in from reference TRBV13 and TRBJ2-7): AAGVIQSPRHLIKEKRETATLKCYPIPRHDTVYWYQQGPGQDPQFLISFYEKMQSDKGSIPDRFSAQQFSDYHSELNMSSLELGDSALYFCASSSAGGPFSSEQYFGPGTRLTVT.

The chain recombines TRBV7-9 with TRBJ1-3; D unresolved. The germline V gene has CDR1 SEHNR and CDR2 FQNEAQ (reference sequence). CDR3 length: 16 amino acids. Trimming left V 0 bases short and J 0 bases short, with 9 bases between. This CDR3 reads CASSLARPSSGNTIYF. As DNA, the CDR3 is TGTGCCAGCAGCTTAGCCCGCCCGAGCTCTGGAAACACCATATATTTT.

This clone was detected many times. The V call is TRBV7-2, the J call TRBJ2-7; tentatively, D is TRBD1 or TRBD2 (6 bases each). With 0 bases removed from V and 5 bases from J, the gap between germline ends came to 11 bases. Germline V lookup: CDR1 SGHTA, CDR2 FQGNSA. This CDR3 spans 14 amino acids. CDR3 DNA sequence: TGTGCCAGCAGCTTAGCGGGGGGCGGCAACGAGCAGTACGTC. Amino acid sequence: CASSLAGGGNEQYV.

The rearrangement links TRBV30 to TRBJ2-5, with D perhaps TRBD2 (7 bases). CDR3 length: 14 amino acids. Germline CDR1 reads GTSNPN; CDR2 reads SVGIG (reference sequence). Deletions cut 2 bases from V and 1 base from J, with 11 bases between. The CDR3 region is CAWSWGGGQETQYF. CDR3 nucleotides: TGTGCCTGGAGTTGGGGAGGGGGCCAAGAGACCCAGTACTTC.

The chain recombines TRBV19 with TRBJ2-6; TRBD2 agrees at 12 bases. CDR1 and CDR2 from the germline V gene are LNHDA and SQIVND (reference sequence). This CDR3 comprises 20 residues. V shed 5 bases and J 2 bases; nucleotides not matched to a gene: 13. CDR3 coding DNA: TGTGCCAGTAGTCCACTCCACCTAGCGGGAGGGCCCGCTGGGGCCAACGTCCTGACTTTC. Residues: CASSPLHLAGGPAGANVLTF.

This rearrangement joins TRBV12-5 to TRBJ2-3, with no clear D. The CDR3 has 15 amino acids. Germline-derived CDR1 and CDR2 are LGHNT and FRNRAP. V was cut by 3 bases and J by 1 base, with 11 bases left in between. The CDR3 is CASGLGTSRTDTQYF. In DNA form, the CDR3 reads TGTGCTAGTGGTTTAGGTACGAGCCGCACAGATACGCAGTATTTT.

This rearrangement joins TRBV15 to TRBJ2-1, with 10 bases lining up with TRBD2. V lost 7 bases and J lost 6; bases outside the gene matches: 9. Germline CDR1 LNHNV, CDR2 YYDKDF (reference sequence). The CDR3 has 15 amino acids. The CDR3: CATTSRRTSGNEQFF. The CDR3 nucleotides are TGTGCCACCACCTCCAGACGGACTAGCGGCAATGAGCAGTTCTTC.

This clone came up a few times. The chain employs TRBV7-2 and TRBJ1-1, with 8 positions matching TRBD1. The CDR3 is 16 amino acids. Germline lookup yields CDR1 SGHTA and CDR2 FQGNSA. V trimming: 5 bases; J trimming: 5 bases; junction bases outside the gene matches: 13. The CDR3 region has the DNA TGTGCCAGCAGCAGACAGGGGACGGGATCAGGGACTGAAGCTTTCTTT. The encoded protein is CASSRQGTGSGTEAFF.

This clone was found a few times. The genes are TRBV19 and TRBJ2-3; D might be TRBD1 (5 bases). There are 15 residues in the CDR3. Germline CDR1 and CDR2: LNHDA and SQIVND (reference sequence). Trimming took 2 bases from V and 6 from J, leaving 15 bases between them. In DNA form, the CDR3 reads TGTGCCAGTAGTATAATGGCGCAGGGTAGGGATACGCAGTATTTT. This gives the protein CASSIMAQGRDTQYF. Variable domain in full (rest from reference TRBV19 and TRBJ2-3): DGGITQSPKYLFRKEGQNVTLSCEQNLNHDAMYWYRQDPGQGLRLIYYSQIVNDFQKGDIAEGYSVSREKKESFPLTVTSAQKNPTAFYLCASSIMAQGRDTQYFGPGTRLTVL.

This chain links TRBV27 with TRBJ1-5; D not resolved. Deletions cut 3 bases from V and 5 bases from J, with 8 bases between. Looked up from germline, CDR1 is MNHEY and CDR2 is SMNVEV (reference sequence). This CDR3 region has 13 residues. The CDR3 loop is CASSFVPDQPQHF. In DNA, the CDR3 is TGTGCCAGCAGTTTTGTCCCTGATCAGCCCCAGCATTTT.

This chain connects TRBV5-4 to TRBJ2-4; 7 nucleotides line up with TRBD2. The CDR3 spans 16 residues. V trimming: 4 bases; J trimming: 9 bases; junction bases outside the gene matches: 16. Germline V CDR1 and CDR2: SGHNT, YYREEE (reference sequence). CDR3 region: CASSIALGGSSSIQYF. The CDR3 DNA sequence: TGTGCCAGCAGCATCGCCCTGGGCGGGAGTTCATCCATTCAGTACTTC.

This clone was seen only a few times. The chain employs TRBV7-9 and TRBJ2-7; D is unresolved. V gave up 1 base and J gave up 4 bases, with 11 bases separating them. Germline V gene lookup returns CDR1 SEHNR and CDR2 FQNEAQ (reference sequence). The CDR3 spans 14 residues. The CDR3 reads CASSLDLTPYEQYV. DNA for the CDR3: TGTGCCAGCAGCTTAGATCTTACCCCTTACGAGCAGTACGTC.

The chain links TRBV5-6 to TRBJ2-5, with 9 bases that match TRBD2. Looked up from germline, CDR1 is SGHDT and CDR2 is YYEEEE. The CDR3 is 13 residues long. The V and J ends lost 4 bases and 5 bases, in that order; junction bases with no gene match: 3. CDR3 in amino acids: CASSPSGKETQYF. Written as DNA, the CDR3 is TGTGCCAGCAGCCCTAGCGGGAAGGAGACCCAGTACTTC.

V is TRBV5-6 and J is TRBJ1-5, with D perhaps TRBD1 (6 bases). Looked up from germline, CDR1 is SGHDT and CDR2 is YYEEEE. The CDR3 consists of 16 residues. V gave up 3 bases and J gave up 6 bases, with 19 bases separating them. DNA for the CDR3: TGTGCCAGCAGCTCCGGGGCGGGGGGCGAGGGTCAGCCCCAGCATTTT. Amino acid sequence: CASSSGAGGEGQPQHF.